This T cell receptor beta chain derives from a study of response to subunit inactivated influenza vaccine. Regarding the study as a whole: After each seasonal influenza vaccination, few new T cells are recruited, the authors suggested.

This clonotype showed up many times. No antigen is known for it. TCRdb processed the RT-PCR reads anew with MiXCR; each CDR3 protein has one entry. This sample has more than 400,000 distinct CDR3 sequences, with approximately 7.8% found just once. The V and J ends lost 3 bases and 0 bases respectively, with 8 bases between them. Germline CDR1 MNHEY, CDR2 SMNVEV (reference sequence). The CDR3 extends over 14 amino acids. The starting material was PBMCs from blood, obtained roughly 24 months after vaccination. The clonotype originates from a man between 45 and 75 years old who received an inactivated influenza vaccine. J is TRBJ1-1 and V is TRBV27; D ambiguous. CDR3 sequence reads: CASSFLGMNTEAFF. CDR3 nucleotide sequence: TGTGCCAGCAGTTTCTTGGGCATGAACACTGAAGCTTTCTTT.